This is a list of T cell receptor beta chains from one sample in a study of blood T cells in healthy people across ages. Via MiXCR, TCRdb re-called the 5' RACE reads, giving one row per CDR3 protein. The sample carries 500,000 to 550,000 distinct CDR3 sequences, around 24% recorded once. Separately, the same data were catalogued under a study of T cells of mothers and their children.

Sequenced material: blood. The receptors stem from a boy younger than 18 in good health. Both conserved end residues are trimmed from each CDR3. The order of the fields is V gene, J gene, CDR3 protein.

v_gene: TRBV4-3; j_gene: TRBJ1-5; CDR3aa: ASSQDLGTFEPLYADSNQPQH
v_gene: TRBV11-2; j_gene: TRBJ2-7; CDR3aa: ASSSGRSHYEQY
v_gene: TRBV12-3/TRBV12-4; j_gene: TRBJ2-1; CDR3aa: ASSPGTSGQF
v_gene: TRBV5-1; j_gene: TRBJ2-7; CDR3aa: ASSLSSGSSYEQY
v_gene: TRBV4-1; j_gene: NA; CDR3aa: ASSLDLSTTQY
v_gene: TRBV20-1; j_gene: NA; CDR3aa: SARVPGGQF
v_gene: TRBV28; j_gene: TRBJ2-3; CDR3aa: ASRNSGTGGTDTQY
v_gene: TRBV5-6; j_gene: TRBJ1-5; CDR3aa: ASSLFRDSNQPQH
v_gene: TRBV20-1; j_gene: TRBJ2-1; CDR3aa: SAPPLGSGGAIDEQF
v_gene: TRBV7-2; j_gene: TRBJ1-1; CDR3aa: ASSLGTRAGTEAF
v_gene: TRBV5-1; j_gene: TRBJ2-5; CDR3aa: ASSLERAGETQY
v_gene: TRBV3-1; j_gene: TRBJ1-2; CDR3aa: ASSQRGGDYGYT
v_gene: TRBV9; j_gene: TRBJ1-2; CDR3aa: ASSEQPNYGYT
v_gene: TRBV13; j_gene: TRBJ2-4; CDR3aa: ASSPRTDLAKNIQY
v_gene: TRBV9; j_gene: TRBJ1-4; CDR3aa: ASSVGLAQGEKLF
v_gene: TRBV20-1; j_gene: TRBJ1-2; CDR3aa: SARSGGPNYGYT
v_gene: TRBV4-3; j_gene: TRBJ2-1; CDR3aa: ASSQDRASGISYNEQF
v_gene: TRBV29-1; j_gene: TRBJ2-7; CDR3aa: SVRGGPTYEQY
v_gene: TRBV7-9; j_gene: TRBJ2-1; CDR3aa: ASSLDSSFQQF
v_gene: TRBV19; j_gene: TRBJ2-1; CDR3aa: ATKAGGYNEQF
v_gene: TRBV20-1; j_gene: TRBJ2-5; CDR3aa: SARGQGPQETQY
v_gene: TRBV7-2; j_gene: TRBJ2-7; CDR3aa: ASSTSGRANYEQY
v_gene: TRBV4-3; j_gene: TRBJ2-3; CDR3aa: ASSQGLADTQY
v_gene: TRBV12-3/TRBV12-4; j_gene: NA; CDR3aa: ASSPRGWAGGGNEQF
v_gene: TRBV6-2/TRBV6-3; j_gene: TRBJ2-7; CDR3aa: AIAKKTGAYEQY
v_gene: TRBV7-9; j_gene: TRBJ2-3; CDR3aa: ASSGRSADTQY
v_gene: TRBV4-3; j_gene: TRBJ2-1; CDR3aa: ASSRLGQGTNEQF
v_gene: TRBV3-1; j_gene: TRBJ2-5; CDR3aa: ASSRLAGNQETQY
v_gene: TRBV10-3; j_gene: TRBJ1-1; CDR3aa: ASSTRNTEAF
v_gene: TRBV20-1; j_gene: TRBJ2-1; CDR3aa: SARDRDSSYNEQF
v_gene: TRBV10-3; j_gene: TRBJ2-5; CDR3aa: AISIAGTGQETQY
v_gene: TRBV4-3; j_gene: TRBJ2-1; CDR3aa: ASSQGGALNEQF
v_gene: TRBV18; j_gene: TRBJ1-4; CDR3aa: ASSPRGTATNEKLF
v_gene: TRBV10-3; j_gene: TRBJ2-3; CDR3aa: AISVTPGADTQY
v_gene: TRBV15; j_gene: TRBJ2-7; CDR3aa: ATSRDLDRSSYEQY
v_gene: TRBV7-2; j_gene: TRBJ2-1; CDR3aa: ATSIAGSPIYNEQF
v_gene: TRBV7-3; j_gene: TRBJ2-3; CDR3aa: ASSLGGSGRTADTQY
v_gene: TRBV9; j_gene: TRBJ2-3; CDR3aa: ASSVETVTDTQY
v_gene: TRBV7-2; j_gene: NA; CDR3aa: ASSASSSVEQY
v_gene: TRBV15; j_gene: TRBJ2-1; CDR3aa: ATSRTSGVSYNEQF
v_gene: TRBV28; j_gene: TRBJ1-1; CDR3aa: ASSKPGALNTEAF
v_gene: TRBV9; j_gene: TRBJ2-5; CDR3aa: ASSGARDFKTGETQY
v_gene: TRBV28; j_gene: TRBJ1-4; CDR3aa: AGNSGGELF
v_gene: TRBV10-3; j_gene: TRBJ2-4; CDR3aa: ATSEGLAHQY
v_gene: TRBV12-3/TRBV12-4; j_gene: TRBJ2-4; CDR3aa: ASRIQGAVDLAKNIQY
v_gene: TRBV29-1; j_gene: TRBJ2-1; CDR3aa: SVVDSNEQF
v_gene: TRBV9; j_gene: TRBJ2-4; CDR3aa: ASSRGDIDIQY
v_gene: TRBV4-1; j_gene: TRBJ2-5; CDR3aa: ASSQEDGSETQY
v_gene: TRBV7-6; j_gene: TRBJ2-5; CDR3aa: ASSLAQSQY
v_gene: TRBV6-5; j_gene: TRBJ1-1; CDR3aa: ASSYDRGKVTKTEAF
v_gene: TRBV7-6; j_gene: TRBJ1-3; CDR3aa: ASSLGTASGNTIY
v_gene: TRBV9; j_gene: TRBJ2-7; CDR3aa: ASSVGVGTDIYEQY
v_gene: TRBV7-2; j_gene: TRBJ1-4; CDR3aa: ASSLGRGGRTNEKLF
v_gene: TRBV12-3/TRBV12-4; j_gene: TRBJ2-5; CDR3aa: ASSPLLAGALETQY
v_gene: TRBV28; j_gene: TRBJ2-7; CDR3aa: ASSFGRVNEQY
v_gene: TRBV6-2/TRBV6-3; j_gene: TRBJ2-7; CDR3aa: ASSYGQGPYEQY
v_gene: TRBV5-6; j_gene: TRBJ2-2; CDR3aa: ASSLGPSSPGELF